These 25 T cell receptor beta chains share one sample of origin, sequenced in a study of cytomegalovirus exposure and HLA in healthy donors. Repertoires were generated with immunoSEQ multiplex PCR, while TCRdb's copy carries only in-frame clones and drops some. This table has 65,000 to 90,000 clones, 90% to 95% appearing once. Material for sequencing was PBMCs. These receptors all stem from a man between 18 and 35 years old in good health and CMV-seronegative.

The chain carries TRBV27 and TRBJ1-2; TRBD1 might be the D (6 bases). Germline values: CDR1 MNHEY, CDR2 SMNVEV (reference sequence). V was pared by 3 bases and J by 7 bases, with 9 bases between. The CDR3 is 12 amino acids. The CDR3 here is CASSFRGGGYTF. CDR3 sequence (DNA): TGTGCCAGCAGTTTTAGGGGGGGTGGCTACACCTTC.

The chain combines TRBV7-6 with TRBJ1-1; no clear D. Germline V gives CDR1 SGHVS, CDR2 FNYEAQ. Trimming took 1 base from V and 1 from J, leaving 7 bases between them. The CDR3 totals 14 residues. CDR3 in amino acids: CASSLVSGNTEAFF. For the CDR3, the DNA is TGTGCCAGCAGCTTAGTGTCAGGGAACACTGAAGCTTTCTTT.

This clone came up once. The rearrangement joins TRBV7-8 to TRBJ2-2; TRBD1 agrees at 10 bases. The length of the CDR3 is 18 residues. The germline gives CDR1 SGHVS, CDR2 FQNEAQ. Unmatched junction bases numbered 12, after V lost 3 bases and J lost 5 bases. The chain's CDR3 is CASSFRGADRGRTGELFF. The CDR3 coding sequence is TGTGCCAGCAGCTTCCGGGGGGCAGACAGGGGGCGGACCGGGGAGCTGTTTTTT.

The rearrangement links TRBV29-1 to TRBJ1-2; D gene unclear. This CDR3 is built from 13 residues. Germline-derived CDR1 and CDR2 are SQVTM and ANQGSEA. The V gene lost 2 bases and the J gene lost 4 bases, with 11 bases spanning the gap. The CDR3 nucleotides are TGCAGCGTTGAATCAGCGCCTGTCTATGGCTACACCTTC. Its translation is CSVESAPVYGYTF.

This clone was counted a single time. V usage is TRBV7-3 and J usage is TRBJ2-7; the match to TRBD1 covers 7 bases. The CDR3 sequence is 12 residues long. Trimming removed 4 bases from V and 4 bases from J; junction bases left unmatched: 1. Germline V gene lookup returns CDR1 SGHTA and CDR2 FQGTGA. The CDR3 sequence is CASSSQGYEQYF. The CDR3 DNA follows: TGTGCCAGCAGCTCACAGGGGTACGAGCAGTACTTC. Filled out from reference TRBV7-3 and TRBJ2-7, the complete variable domain reads GAGVSQTPSNKVTEKGKYVELRCDPISGHTALYWYRQSLGQGPEFLIYFQGTGAADDSGLPNDRFFAVRPEGSVSTLKIQRTERGDSAVYLCASSSQGYEQYFGPGTRLTVT.

A single count supports this clone. The rearrangement joins TRBV5-1 to TRBJ1-2, with 8 bases matching TRBD1. CDR3 size: 15 residues. The germline V gene encodes CDR1 SGHRS and CDR2 YFSETQ. Trimming cost V 2 bases and J 2 bases; bases outside gene matches: 5. This CDR3 reads CASSFDRGGNYGYTF. The CDR3 DNA reads as TGCGCCAGCAGCTTCGACAGGGGAGGAAACTATGGCTACACCTTC.

The chain recombines TRBV6-1 with TRBJ2-7, with 8 bases aligning to TRBD1. Trimming took 2 bases from V and 2 from J; bases not matched to a gene: 5. CDR3 length: 15 amino acids. Germline V gene data show CDR1 as MNHNS and CDR2 as SASEGT. The CDR3 spells CASSELGQEAYEQYF. CDR3 nucleotides: TGTGCCAGCAGTGAATTGGGACAGGAGGCCTACGAGCAGTACTTC.

CDR3: CASSPTGGGYTF. The DNA of the CDR3 is TGTGCCAGCAGTCCCACGGGGGGGGGCTACACCTTC. This rearrangement joins TRBV6-5 to TRBJ1-2; D perhaps matches TRBD1 (5 bases). V was clipped by 5 bases and J by 8 bases, with 12 bases between them. The CDR3 runs to 12 residues. The germline gives CDR1 MNHEY, CDR2 SVGAGI.

V gene TRBV28 combines with J gene TRBJ1-6; 12 bases map to TRBD1. Germline values: CDR1 MDHEN, CDR2 SYDVKM. Losses at the gene ends were 7 bases for V and 7 bases for J; bases not matched to a gene: 8. This CDR3 is built from 16 residues. DNA of the CDR3: TGTGCCAGCACCGGGACAGGGGGCGCCGGAAATTCACCCCTCCACTTT. This gives the protein CASTGTGGAGNSPLHF.

The chain is built from TRBV6-5 and TRBJ2-5, with TRBD1 matching 11 bases. The tail of the sequence fits TRBJ2-7 better, so the J call may be wrong. Germline CDR1 MNHEY, CDR2 SVGAGI. This CDR3 contains 15 residues. The CDR3 coding sequence is TGTGCCAGCAGCACGGACAGGGGGCGCCCCTACGAGCAGTACTTC. Translating gives CASSTDRGRPYEQYF.

The J gene is TRBJ1-4, the V gene TRBV9, with D tentatively TRBD1 (5 bases). V lost 4 bases and J 7 bases, leaving 29 bases between the germline ends. Germline assignment: CDR1 SGDLS and CDR2 YYNGEE. CDR3 size: 19 residues. CDR3 amino acids: CASSPSPMGMGGRGEKLFF. Here the CDR3 DNA reads TGTGCCAGCAGCCCAAGTCCAATGGGAATGGGCGGTAGGGGTGAAAAACTGTTTTTT.

V gene TRBV5-1 combines with J gene TRBJ2-7, with D unclear. Germline-derived CDR1 and CDR2 are SGHRS and YFSETQ. This CDR3 has 13 residues. The germline V and J ends were trimmed by 0 bases and 7 bases, with 11 bases remaining between them. As DNA, the CDR3 is TGCGCCAGCAGCTTGGCCGAGGTTCGGGAGCAGTACTTC. As protein: CASSLAEVREQYF.

The rearrangement uses TRBV9 and TRBJ1-1, with 7 bases identical to TRBD1. CDR1 is SGDLS, CDR2 YYNGEE, per germline. The CDR3 is 12 amino acids. V gave up 3 bases and J gave up 9 bases; unmatched junction bases: 5. CDR3 DNA: TGTGCCAGCAGCGAGACAGGGAGGAAAGCTTTCTTT. Translated: CASSETGRKAFF.

The gene calls are TRBV5-1 and TRBJ2-3; D ambiguous. V was cut by 4 bases and J by 2 bases, with 14 bases left in between. In germline, CDR1 is SGHRS, CDR2 YFSETQ. CDR3 size: 15 residues. The CDR3 DNA reads as TGCGCCAGCAGCAAAAACCAGGTCCACACAGATACGCAGTATTTT. Its translation is CASSKNQVHTDTQYF. The full variable domain, its missing parts supplied by reference TRBV5-1 and TRBJ2-3, is KAGVTQTPRYLIKTRGQQVTLSCSPISGHRSVSWYQQTPGQGLQFLFEYFSETQRNKGNFPGRFSGRQFSNSRSEMNVSTLELGDSALYLCASSKNQVHTDTQYFGPGTRLTVL.

The chain employs TRBV10-3 and TRBJ1-5, with D perhaps matching TRBD1 (6 bases). The CDR3 loop spans 13 amino acids. V was clipped by 6 bases and J by 5 bases, with 11 bases between them. The germline V gene encodes CDR1 ENHRY and CDR2 SYGVKD. CDR3 loop: CAIREGDYQPQHF. The CDR3 DNA reads TGTGCCATCAGAGAGGGGGACTATCAGCCCCAGCATTTT.

This clone was recorded a few times. V gene TRBV7-2 combines with J gene TRBJ2-3; TRBD2 aligns across 7 bases. Per germline, CDR1 SGHTA and CDR2 FQGNSA. This CDR3 contains 16 residues. V lost 1 base to trimming and J lost 4 bases; unmatched junction nucleotides: 8. CDR3 residues: CASSLVPLAVADTQYF. DNA for the CDR3: TGTGCCAGCAGCTTAGTCCCGCTAGCGGTAGCAGATACGCAGTATTTT.

This chain joins TRBV6-5 and TRBJ1-5, with D possibly matching TRBD1 (6 bases). Germline V CDR1 and CDR2: MNHEY, SVGAGI. Deletions cut 2 bases from V and 8 bases from J, with 13 bases between. The CDR3 contains 14 residues. CDR3 coding DNA: TGTGCCAGCAGTTACCTATTAGGGGGGGAGCCCCAGCATTTT. Amino acid sequence: CASSYLLGGEPQHF.

The rearrangement links TRBV30 to TRBJ2-5; D is unclear. V shed 8 bases and J shed 4 bases, with 17 bases lying between them. This CDR3 is 13 amino acids long. The germline CDR1 and CDR2 sequences are GTSNPN and SVGIG (reference sequence). For the CDR3, the DNA is TGTGCCAATAGCCGTCGTTTGGGAGAGACCCAGTACTTC. Protein sequence: CANSRRLGETQYF.

The CDR3 loop is CASEETQYF. Written as DNA, the CDR3 is TGTGCCTCCGAAGAGACCCAGTACTTC. V gene TRBV7-9 combines with J gene TRBJ2-5; D is uncertain. The germline V gene encodes CDR1 SEHNR and CDR2 FQNEAQ (reference sequence). Trimming took 11 bases from V and 3 from J, leaving 4 bases between them. The CDR3 length is 9 residues. Full variable domain (remainder filled in from reference TRBV7-9 and TRBJ2-5): DTGVSQNPRHKITKRGQNVTFRCDPISEHNRLYWYRQTLGQGPEFLTYFQNEAQLEKSRLLSDRFSAERPKGSFSTLEIQRTEQGDSAMYLCASEETQYFGPGTRLLVL.

The chain couples TRBV27 to TRBJ2-1; 11 bases align to TRBD2. The CDR3 is made up of 16 amino acids. Looked up from germline, CDR1 is MNHEY and CDR2 is SMNVEV (reference sequence). V was pared by 3 bases and J by 3 bases, with 4 bases of the junction left unmatched. CDR3: CASSFSLAGGYNEQFF. CDR3 nucleotides: TGTGCCAGCAGTTTCTCGCTAGCGGGGGGCTACAATGAGCAGTTCTTC.

The genes are TRBV6-6 and TRBJ1-5, with D possibly being TRBD1 (6 bases). The CDR3 runs 13 residues. In germline, CDR1 is MNHNY, CDR2 SVGAGI (reference sequence). V lost 7 bases, J lost 1 base, and 8 bases lay in between. DNA for the CDR3: TGTGCCAGCAACGGACAGAGCAATCAGCCCCAGCATTTT. This gives the protein CASNGQSNQPQHF.

The V gene is TRBV28, the J gene TRBJ2-1; D not certain. Germline lookup yields CDR1 MDHEN and CDR2 SYDVKM. V lost 5 bases and J 8 bases, leaving 13 bases between the germline ends. This CDR3 has 13 amino acids. CDR3 loop: CASSKPYVDEQFF. The DNA of the CDR3 is TGTGCCAGCAGTAAACCCTACGTGGATGAGCAGTTCTTC. Full variable domain (remainder filled in from reference TRBV28 and TRBJ2-1): DVKVTQSSRYLVKRTGEKVFLECVQDMDHENMFWYRQDPGLGLRLIYFSYDVKMKEKGDIPEGYSVSREKKERFSLILESASTNQTSMYLCASSKPYVDEQFFGPGTRLTVL.

The chain combines TRBV19 with TRBJ2-6; D ambiguous. Looked up from germline, CDR1 is LNHDA and CDR2 is SQIVND (reference sequence). The CDR3 totals 18 residues. V gave up 3 bases and J gave up 0 bases, with 15 bases separating them. For the CDR3, the DNA is TGTGCCAGTAGTATTCAGGCACTCCCTTACTCTGGGGCCAACGTCCTGACTTTC. This codes for CASSIQALPYSGANVLTF.

CDR3 in amino acids: CASSQVRQGVTEAFF. CDR3 bases: TGTGCCAGCAGCCAAGTGAGGCAGGGGGTCACTGAAGCTTTCTTT. The rearrangement links TRBV4-2 to TRBJ1-1; 7 nucleotides align to TRBD1. Germline V lookup: CDR1 LGHNA, CDR2 YNFKEQ. CDR3 size: 15 residues. V gave up 1 base and J gave up 4 bases; unmatched junction bases: 6.

J is TRBJ2-3 and V is TRBV7-2; D remains unclear. Between the trimmed V and J ends, which lost 1 base and 1 base, there was a span of 18 bases. CDR1 SGHTA and CDR2 FQGNSA come from the germline V gene. This CDR3 comprises 18 residues. CDR3 nucleotide sequence: TGTGCCAGCAGCTTAGAAGGCGCGGCCATAGGCGGCACAGATACGCAGTATTTT. Amino acid sequence: CASSLEGAAIGGTDTQYF.